The present T cell receptor beta chain was sequenced within a study of shared clonotypes between healthy human individuals. Study summary: Researchers drew samples from a couple of women and a few men aged 18 to 49.

V was shortened by 1 base and J by 2 bases, with 5 bases between the two germline ends. Germline assignment: CDR1 SQVTM and CDR2 ANQGSEA. The CDR3 runs 12 residues. TCRdb's copy holds only in-frame clones and misses some; the assay was immunoSEQ multiplex PCR. This table holds hundreds of thousands of clones, 92% found once. Positive CCR7 selection of CD45RO-negative cells yielded the naive CD8 cells, and terminally differentiated effector memory CD45RA+ cells were excluded. Of note for this clone: This same CDR3 is encoded by further DNA sequences in the sample.

This sequence originates from a man in his thirties or forties in good health. Sequencing was carried out using naive CD8+ T cells sorted from blood. The chain is built from TRBV29-1 and TRBJ1-2; D remains ambiguous. The CDR3 loop reads CSVEGRNYGYTF. In nucleotides, the CDR3 is TGCAGCGTTGAAGGACGGAACTATGGCTACACCTTC.